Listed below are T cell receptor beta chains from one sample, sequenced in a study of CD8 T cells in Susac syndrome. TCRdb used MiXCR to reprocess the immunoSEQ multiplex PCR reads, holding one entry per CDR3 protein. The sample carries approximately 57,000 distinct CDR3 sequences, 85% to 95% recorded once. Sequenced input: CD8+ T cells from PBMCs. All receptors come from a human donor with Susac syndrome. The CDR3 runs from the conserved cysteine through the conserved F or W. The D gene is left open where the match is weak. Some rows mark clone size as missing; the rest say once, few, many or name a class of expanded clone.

DNA: TGTGCCTGGGACTGGGAAACCGGGGAGCTGTTTTTT
CDR3: CAWDWETGELFF
J: TRBJ2-2
size: NA
V: TRBV30
D: NA
length: 12

DNA: TGTGCCAGCAGTTACGGGACAGGGGGTTATAGCAATCAGCCCCAGCATTTT
CDR3: CASSYGTGGYSNQPQHF
J: TRBJ1-5
size: NA
V: TRBV6-5
D: TRBD1
length: 17

DNA: TGCGCCAGCAGTATTCCTGGCAGTTCACCCCTCCACTTT
CDR3: CASSIPGSSPLHF
J: TRBJ1-6
size: NA
V: TRBV5-1
D: NA
length: 13

DNA: TGCAGCGTTGAGTTCAGTTACGAGCAGTACTTC
CDR3: CSVEFSYEQYF
J: TRBJ2-7
size: NA
V: TRBV29-1
D: NA
length: 11

DNA: TGTGCCAGCCTTGGTAGCACAGATACGCAGTATTTT
CDR3: CASLGSTDTQYF
J: TRBJ2-3
size: NA
V: TRBV2
D: NA
length: 12

DNA: TGTGCCAGCAGTTACTCGGATAACAATGAGCAGTTCTTC
CDR3: CASSYSDNNEQFF
J: TRBJ2-1
size: NA
V: TRBV6-5
D: NA
length: 13

DNA: TGTGCCAGCAGCCCGGGGGACAGGAGCTCCTACGAGCAGTACTTC
CDR3: CASSPGDRSSYEQYF
J: TRBJ2-7
size: NA
V: TRBV11-2
D: TRBD1
length: 15

DNA: TGTGCCGGCGCCAACCACGAAAGTCCTGAAGCTTTCTTT
CDR3: CAGANHESPEAFF
J: TRBJ1-1
size: NA
V: TRBV28
D: NA
length: 13

DNA: TGTGCCAGCTCACCATTGGGCGGGGAGACCCAGTACTTC
CDR3: CASSPLGGETQYF
J: TRBJ2-5
size: NA
V: TRBV18
D: NA
length: 13

DNA: TGCAGTGCCCTACCGATTAGGGGACGTGACACAGATACGCAGTATTTT
CDR3: CSALPIRGRDTDTQYF
J: TRBJ2-3
size: NA
V: TRBV20-1
D: NA
length: 16

DNA: TGTGCCAGCACTGATGGACTAGCGGGCTACGAGCAGTACTTC
CDR3: CASTDGLAGYEQYF
J: TRBJ2-7
size: NA
V: TRBV6-5
D: TRBD2
length: 14

DNA: TGTGCCAGCAGCCTGACAATCCGGGAGCTGTTTTTT
CDR3: CASSLTIRELFF
J: TRBJ2-2
size: NA
V: TRBV14
D: NA
length: 12

DNA: TGTGCCAGCAGCTTAACGCGGTCACCCCTCCACTTT
CDR3: CASSLTRSPLHF
J: TRBJ1-6
size: NA
V: TRBV7-2
D: NA
length: 12

DNA: TGTGCCAGCAGTTCCGGGACAGACTACGAGCAGTACTTC
CDR3: CASSSGTDYEQYF
J: TRBJ2-7
size: NA
V: TRBV12-3/TRBV12-4
D: TRBD1
length: 13

DNA: TGCAGTGCTGGGACAGGGGAAACTGAAGCTTTCTTT
CDR3: CSAGTGETEAFF
J: TRBJ1-1
size: NA
V: TRBV20-1
D: TRBD1
length: 12

DNA: TGCAGTGCTGCACCGACGGGCTCTGGAAACACCATATATTTT
CDR3: CSAAPTGSGNTIYF
J: TRBJ1-3
size: NA
V: TRBV20-1
D: NA
length: 14

DNA: TGTGCCAGCAGCTCGCGGGTATTGAACACTGAAGCTTTCTTT
CDR3: CASSSRVLNTEAFF
J: TRBJ1-1
size: NA
V: TRBV7-9
D: NA
length: 14

DNA: TGTGCCAGCAGCTTGGGGGGGGTACCATACAATGAGCAGTTCTTC
CDR3: CASSLGGVPYNEQFF
J: TRBJ2-1
size: NA
V: TRBV5-6
D: NA
length: 15

DNA: TGTGCCAGCAGTGTGGACACCTCTAACTATGGCTACACCTTC
CDR3: CASSVDTSNYGYTF
J: TRBJ1-2
size: NA
V: TRBV6-4
D: NA
length: 14

DNA: TGTGCCAGCAGCTTAACTTGGGCGGGTTACAATGAGCAGTTCTTC
CDR3: CASSLTWAGYNEQFF
J: TRBJ2-1
size: NA
V: TRBV7-3
D: NA
length: 15

DNA: TGTGCCAGCAGCCAGAACCCCGGGACAAACTATGGCTACACCTTC
CDR3: CASSQNPGTNYGYTF
J: TRBJ1-2
size: NA
V: TRBV3-1
D: NA
length: 15

DNA: TGTGCCAGCAGCCAAGAGGGGAGCTCCTACGAGCAGTACTTC
CDR3: CASSQEGSSYEQYF
J: TRBJ2-7
size: NA
V: TRBV4-2
D: NA
length: 14

DNA: TGTGCCAGCAGCCCCCAACAAGGGGACACCGGGGAGCTGTTTTTT
CDR3: CASSPQQGDTGELFF
J: TRBJ2-2
size: NA
V: TRBV4-2
D: NA
length: 15

DNA: TGTGCCAGCAGTTTAACATTCGGGGGGGTCAGTGAGCAGTTCTTC
CDR3: CASSLTFGGVSEQFF
J: TRBJ2-1
size: NA
V: TRBV7-6
D: TRBD2
length: 15

DNA: TGTGCCACCAGCAGAGAGACTAGCGGGGCCGGCACAGATACGCAGTATTTT
CDR3: CATSRETSGAGTDTQYF
J: TRBJ2-3
size: NA
V: TRBV15
D: TRBD2
length: 17

DNA: TGCAGCGTTGAACGGAACTACGAGCAGTACTTC
CDR3: CSVERNYEQYF
J: TRBJ2-7
size: few
V: TRBV29-1
D: NA
length: 11

DNA: TGTGCCAGCGGACCGCGGTGGCAGGGTGACGGCTACACCTTC
CDR3: CASGPRWQGDGYTF
J: TRBJ1-2
size: NA
V: TRBV12-3/TRBV12-4
D: NA
length: 14

DNA: TGTGCCAGCAGCCAACTCCAAGGACGGCAGAACACTGAAGCTTTCTTT
CDR3: CASSQLQGRQNTEAFF
J: TRBJ1-1
size: NA
V: TRBV4-2
D: NA
length: 16

DNA: TGTGCCAGCAGCACACGACAGGGAAATAATTCACCCCTCCACTTT
CDR3: CASSTRQGNNSPLHF
J: TRBJ1-6
size: NA
V: TRBV9
D: TRBD1
length: 15

DNA: TGCGCCAGCATCTTCAGGGACAGGGAAATTTGGGAGCAGTTCTTC
CDR3: CASIFRDREIWEQFF
J: TRBJ2-1
size: NA
V: TRBV4-3
D: TRBD1
length: 15

DNA: TGTGCCTGGAGTGTGGGGGAGAGCTATGGCTACACCTTC
CDR3: CAWSVGESYGYTF
J: TRBJ1-2
size: NA
V: TRBV30
D: NA
length: 13

DNA: TGTGCCAGCAGCGTAGCTAATTGGGGTCGGGGAGGGGAGCAGTTCTTC
CDR3: CASSVANWGRGGEQFF
J: TRBJ2-1
size: NA
V: TRBV9
D: TRBD2
length: 16

DNA: TGCGCCAGCAGCTTGCCGGTTGACACCGGGGAGCTGTTTTTT
CDR3: CASSLPVDTGELFF
J: TRBJ2-2
size: few
V: TRBV5-1
D: NA
length: 14

DNA: TGTGCCATCAGATGGACAGGGGGAGACACTGAAGCTTTCTTT
CDR3: CAIRWTGGDTEAFF
J: TRBJ1-1
size: once
V: TRBV10-3
D: TRBD1
length: 14

DNA: TGTGCCTGGACCGCCGGGACAGGGTCCTACGAGCAGTACTTC
CDR3: CAWTAGTGSYEQYF
J: TRBJ2-7
size: NA
V: TRBV30
D: TRBD1
length: 14

DNA: TGTGCCAGCAGCGGGAAGGACAGCTATAGCAATCAGCCCCAGCATTTT
CDR3: CASSGKDSYSNQPQHF
J: TRBJ1-5
size: NA
V: TRBV7-9
D: NA
length: 16

DNA: TGTGCCAGCAGCTTAGCCGCCGGGGGGCACACAGATACGCAGTATTTT
CDR3: CASSLAAGGHTDTQYF
J: TRBJ2-3
size: NA
V: TRBV7-8
D: NA
length: 16

DNA: TGCGCCAGCAGCCAAGATCCCCCCAGCGGGGGGGCCTTTGAGCAGTTCTTC
CDR3: CASSQDPPSGGAFEQFF
J: TRBJ2-1
size: NA
V: TRBV4-1
D: TRBD2
length: 17

DNA: TGTGCCTGGAAAGACAAGGCCTACGAGCAGTACTTC
CDR3: CAWKDKAYEQYF
J: TRBJ2-7
size: NA
V: TRBV30
D: NA
length: 12

DNA: TGCGCCAGCAGCATCCTGCTTGACAGGCGTTTCTTC
CDR3: CASSILLDRRFF
J: TRBJ2-1
size: NA
V: TRBV5-1
D: NA
length: 12

DNA: TGTGCCAGCAGCTTAGGGGTGACAGGCTACGAGCAGTACTTC
CDR3: CASSLGVTGYEQYF
J: TRBJ2-7
size: NA
V: TRBV13
D: NA
length: 14

DNA: TGCAGTGCTAGAAAAGCGGGGGGCCCATACAATGAGCAGTTCTTC
CDR3: CSARKAGGPYNEQFF
J: TRBJ2-1
size: NA
V: TRBV20-1
D: TRBD2
length: 15

DNA: TGTGCCAGCAGCCAAGAGACAGGGCTCATGGCAGAATTCATGAACACTGAAGCTTTCTTT
CDR3: CASSQETGLMAEFMNTEAFF
J: TRBJ1-1
size: NA
V: TRBV3-1
D: TRBD1
length: 20

DNA: TGTGCCACCAACACAGGACACTCCTACGAGCAGTACTTC
CDR3: CATNTGHSYEQYF
J: TRBJ2-7
size: NA
V: TRBV15
D: NA
length: 13

DNA: TGTGCCAGCAGCGTAGGGGACGGACTCTCCTACGAGCAGTACTTC
CDR3: CASSVGDGLSYEQYF
J: TRBJ2-7
size: NA
V: TRBV9
D: NA
length: 15